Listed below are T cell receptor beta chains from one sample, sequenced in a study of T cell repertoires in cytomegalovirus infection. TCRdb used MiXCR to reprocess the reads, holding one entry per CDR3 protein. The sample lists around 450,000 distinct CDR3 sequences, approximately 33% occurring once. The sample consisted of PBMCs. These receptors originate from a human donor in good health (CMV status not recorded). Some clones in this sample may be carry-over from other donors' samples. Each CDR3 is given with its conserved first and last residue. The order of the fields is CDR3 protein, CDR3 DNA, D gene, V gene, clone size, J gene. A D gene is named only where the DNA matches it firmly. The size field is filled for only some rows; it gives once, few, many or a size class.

CASSSDQNSPLHF | TGTGCCAGCAGTTCGGACCAAAATTCACCCCTCCACTTT | NA | TRBV6-6 | many | TRBJ1-6
CASSLAQGAYSPLHF | TGTGCCAGCAGCTTGGCCCAGGGGGCTTATTCACCCCTCCACTTT | TRBD1 | TRBV7-7 | few | TRBJ1-6
CASSFRDRDNSPLHF | TGTGCCAGCAGTTTCCGGGACAGGGACAATTCACCCCTCCACTTT | TRBD1 | TRBV28 | NA | TRBJ1-6
CASSYGRGSEALF | TGTGCCAGCAGTTACGGGAGAGGGTCTGAAGCTTTATTT | NA | TRBV6-5 | NA | TRBJ1-1
CDSSEARGIRNQPQHF | TGTGACAGCAGTGAAGCGCGGGGTATACGCAATCAGCCCCAGCATTTT | NA | TRBV6-1 | NA | TRBJ1-5
CASSPGGAGDEADTQYF | TGTGCCAGCAGCCCCGGGGGGGCGGGGGACGAGGCAGATACGCAGTATTTT | TRBD2 | TRBV12-3/TRBV12-4 | NA | TRBJ2-3
CASSLELGTGELFF | TGTGCCAGCAGCTTAGAACTCGGGACCGGGGAGCTGTTTTTT | NA | TRBV11-2 | NA | TRBJ2-2
CASSIAYRVNNYGYTF | TGTGCCAGTAGTATTGCTTACAGGGTGAATAACTATGGCTACACCTTC | NA | TRBV19 | many | TRBJ1-2
CASSQVAGGSYGYTF | TGTGCCAGCAGCCAAGTCGCAGGAGGCTCCTATGGCTACACCTTC | NA | TRBV3-1 | few | TRBJ1-2
CASSSRTDWYQETQYF | TGTGCCAGCAGCAGCAGGACGGATTGGTACCAAGAGACCCAGTACTTC | NA | TRBV7-2 | many | TRBJ2-5
CASSPNRGGELFF | TGTGCCAGCAGCCCGAACAGAGGCGGGGAGCTGTTTTTT | NA | TRBV7-2 | many | TRBJ2-2
CASSWTSGAYNEQFF | TGTGCCAGCAGTTGGACTAGCGGGGCATACAATGAGCAGTTCTTC | TRBD2 | TRBV6-1 | NA | TRBJ2-1
CASSDLGQGAGELFF | TGTGCCAGCAGTGATTTGGGACAGGGGGCCGGGGAGCTGTTTTTT | TRBD1 | TRBV2 | few | TRBJ2-2
CASSTGQGRKQPQHF | TGTGCCAGCAGTACGGGACAGGGTCGGAAACAGCCCCAGCATTTT | TRBD1 | TRBV6-1 | many | TRBJ1-5
CASSLYGGEQETQYF | TGTGCCAGCAGCTTATATGGCGGAGAACAAGAGACCCAGTACTTC | NA | TRBV11-2 | NA | TRBJ2-5
CASSLWHSSYNEQFF | TGTGCCAGCAGCTTGTGGCATAGCTCCTACAATGAGCAGTTCTTC | NA | TRBV7-9 | few | TRBJ2-1
CASSLALGGNTEAFF | TGTGCCAGCAGCTTAGCGCTAGGGGGTAACACTGAAGCTTTCTTT | NA | TRBV7-2 | many | TRBJ1-1
CASLQSRVNTGELFF | TGTGCCAGCCTGCAGTCGCGGGTGAACACCGGGGAGCTGTTTTTT | NA | TRBV19 | NA | TRBJ2-2
CASSEEMVASTQYF | TGTGCCAGCAGTGAAGAAATGGTAGCGAGTACGCAGTATTTT | NA | TRBV6-1 | many | TRBJ2-3